The TCR beta chain under discussion was sequenced for a study of Ad26.COV2.S vaccination and SARS-CoV-2 variants. The wider study: Into the muscle, Ad26.COV2.S was dosed once or twice, 56 days apart.

V was pared by 2 bases and J by 13 bases, with 4 bases of the junction left unmatched. This CDR3 has 11 amino acids. Germline lookup yields CDR1 GTSNPN and CDR2 SVGIG (reference sequence). Treatment specified: some 19 received Ad26.COV2.S at low or high dose, single or two shots; about 5 received placebo; per-sample allocation not given. Sampling was done on day 63 after the first vaccine or placebo injection. Sequenced by immunoSEQ multiplex PCR; TCRdb stores in-frame clones only, minus some. In the table there are 440,000 or so clones, 90% of which are singletons. The sequence came from a person between 18 and 65 years old who received the Ad26.COV2.S COVID-19 vaccine or a placebo. The chain combines TRBV30 with TRBJ2-1, with 8 bases identical to TRBD2. Sequencing used peripheral blood, obtained in a trial of Ad26.COV2.S vaccine versus placebo. CDR3 coding DNA: TGTGCCTGGAGTATAGCGGGGCCCCAGTTCTTC. Translated: CAWSIAGPQFF.